This T cell receptor (beta chain) was sequenced for a study of OX40 agonist ivuxolimab in advanced cancers. Broader study findings: Undetermined was the antigen specificity of the expanded peripheral T cells. There were also nonresponders showing low normalized T-cell clonal expansion. Averaged across samples, CD8+ T cells carried more expanded clones than CD4+ did.

As for this clone: The antigen is not known.

Anyone with autoimmune disease history or systemic immunosuppression was excluded. Assay: immunoSEQ multiplex PCR; the TCRdb copy retains only in-frame clones and omits some. This table holds some 83,000 clones, over 90% found once. The TCR sequence derives from an adult with an advanced solid tumor such as melanoma, head and neck, liver or kidney cancer. The sample here was CD4+ or CD8+ T cells sorted from blood, taken in a trial of the OX40 agonist ivuxolimab.

The CDR3 DNA reads as TGTGCCAGCACCAGACTAGCGGATGAGCAGTTCTTC. Protein sequence: CASTRLADEQFF. The chain has TRBV28 and TRBJ2-1; TRBD2 agrees at 9 bases. The V and J ends lost 7 bases and 8 bases, in that order; junction bases with no gene match: 3. Germline CDR1 reads MDHEN; CDR2 reads SYDVKM. This CDR3 region has 12 residues. The full variable domain, completed using reference TRBV28 and TRBJ2-1, is DVKVTQSSRYLVKRTGEKVFLECVQDMDHENMFWYRQDPGLGLRLIYFSYDVKMKEKGDIPEGYSVSREKKERFSLILESASTNQTSMYLCASTRLADEQFFGPGTRLTVL.